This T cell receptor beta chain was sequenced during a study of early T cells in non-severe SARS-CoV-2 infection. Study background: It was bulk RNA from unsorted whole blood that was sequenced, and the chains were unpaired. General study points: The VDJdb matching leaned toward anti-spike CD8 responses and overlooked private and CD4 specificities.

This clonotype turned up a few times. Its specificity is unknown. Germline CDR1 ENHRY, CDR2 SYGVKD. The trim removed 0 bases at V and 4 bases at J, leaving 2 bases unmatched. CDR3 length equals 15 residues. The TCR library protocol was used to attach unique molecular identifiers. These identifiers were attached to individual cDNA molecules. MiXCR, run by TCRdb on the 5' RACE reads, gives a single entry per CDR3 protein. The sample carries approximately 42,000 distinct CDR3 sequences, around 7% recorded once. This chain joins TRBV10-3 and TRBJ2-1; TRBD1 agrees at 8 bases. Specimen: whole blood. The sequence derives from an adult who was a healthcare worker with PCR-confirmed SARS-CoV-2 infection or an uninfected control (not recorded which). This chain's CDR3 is CAISESRGHYNEQFF. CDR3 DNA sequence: TGTGCCATCAGTGAGTCCAGGGGGCATTACAATGAGCAGTTCTTC.